The clone carrying this TCR beta chain was observed a handful of times. The same CDR3 also results from other DNA sequences found in this sample. The source of the sample is a study of shared clonotypes between healthy human individuals. Measured with immunoSEQ multiplex PCR; TCRdb has only the in-frame clones, and not every one. Altogether approximately 2,000,000 clones are present, 80% to 95% being singletons, with the ten largest covering about 1.7%. Positively selected for CCR7, the CD45RO-negative cells used as naive CD8 cells excluded terminally differentiated effector memory CD45RA+ cells. The clonotype was recovered from a young man in good health. Some clones in this sample may be carry-over from other donors' samples. Sequenced material: naive CD8+ T cells from PBMCs.

CDR3 nucleotide sequence: TGTGCCAGCAGTTTAGGGACGGAGCAGTACTTC. Protein product: CASSLGTEQYF. The chain recombines TRBV27 with TRBJ2-7, with D perhaps matching TRBD1 or TRBD2 (5 bases each). The CDR3 totals 11 residues. V was pared by 2 bases and J by 7 bases, with 6 bases between. Germline lookup yields CDR1 MNHEY and CDR2 SMNVEV (reference sequence).